The 20 T cell receptor beta chains below come from one sample, sequenced in a study of blood T cell repertoires in COVID-19. Data came from immunoSEQ multiplex PCR; TCRdb stores just in-frame clones and leaves some out. Here the sample spans about 50,000 clones, roughly 90% being singletons. Material: peripheral blood. Every receptor here comes from a human donor in a cohort sampled during active COVID-19.

This sequence joins TRBV19 and TRBJ1-1; D is uncertain. The CDR3 has 14 residues. The V and J ends lost 5 bases and 0 bases respectively, with 10 bases between them. CDR1 is LNHDA, CDR2 SQIVND, per germline (reference sequence). The CDR3 region is CASSPHSLNTEAFF. As DNA, the CDR3 is TGTGCCAGTAGTCCTCACAGCCTGAACACTGAAGCTTTCTTT.

This rearrangement joins TRBV5-4 to TRBJ1-2, with D perhaps TRBD1 (5 bases). The V end was cut by 3 bases, the J end by 5 bases, with 8 bases between. This CDR3 spans 12 amino acids. CDR1 and CDR2 (germline): SGHNT, YYREEE (reference sequence). The CDR3: CASSSDSYGYTF. The CDR3 bases are TGTGCCAGCAGCTCCGACAGTTATGGCTACACCTTC.

This rearrangement joins TRBV4-3 to TRBJ2-2; maybe TRBD1 (5 bases). The V end was cut by 0 bases, the J end by 6 bases, with 20 bases between. The germline V gene encodes CDR1 LGHNA and CDR2 YSLEER. CDR3 length: 18 residues. The CDR3 DNA sequence: TGCGCCAGCAGCCAAGATTTTACCCCAGGGAATTGGGCCGGGGAGCTGTTTTTT. It specifies CASSQDFTPGNWAGELFF.

This chain connects TRBV15 to TRBJ2-2; TRBD2 might be the D (5 bases). Deletions cut 0 bases from V and 6 bases from J, with 11 bases between. Germline CDR1 is LNHNV and CDR2 is YYDKDF (reference sequence). There are 15 residues in the CDR3. CDR3 sequence reads: CATSRDLAGAGELFF. The DNA of the CDR3 is TGTGCCACCAGCAGAGATCTAGCTGGGGCCGGGGAGCTGTTTTTT.

This chain joins TRBV5-5 and TRBJ1-5, with 8 bases aligning to TRBD1. Germline V gene sequence: CDR1 SGHKS, CDR2 YYEKEE (reference sequence). The ends lost 4 bases at V and 0 bases at J; junction bases unmatched: 6. CDR3 length: 16 residues. The CDR3 DNA sequence: TGTGCCAGCAGCGGCGGACAGGGCCCTAGCAATCAGCCCCAGCATTTT. This codes for CASSGGQGPSNQPQHF. The full variable domain, completed using reference TRBV5-5 and TRBJ1-5, is DAGVTQSPTHLIKTRGQQVTLRCSPISGHKSVSWYQQVLGQGPQFIFQYYEKEERGRGNFPDRFSARQFPNYSSELNVNALLLGDSALYLCASSGGQGPSNQPQHFGDGTRLSIL.

The V and J genes are TRBV27 and TRBJ2-6, with 8 bases fitting TRBD2. The germline V gene encodes CDR1 MNHEY and CDR2 SMNVEV (reference sequence). With V trimmed by 2 bases and J by 0 bases, 12 bases remained unmatched. The CDR3 runs to 20 residues. The CDR3 loop reads CASSLVVGGAIGSGANVLTF. DNA for the CDR3: TGTGCCAGCAGTTTAGTGGTCGGGGGGGCCATAGGCTCTGGGGCCAACGTCCTGACTTTC.

This clone has a single count. The chain is built from TRBV7-9 and TRBJ2-3, with TRBD2 matching 8 bases. Germline values: CDR1 SEHNR, CDR2 FQNEAQ (reference sequence). The CDR3 sequence is 16 residues long. V was clipped by 4 bases and J by 2 bases; unmatched bases: 8. CDR3 protein: CASSYLTGGNTDTQYF. In DNA, the CDR3 is TGTGCCAGCAGCTACCTCACGGGGGGGAACACAGATACGCAGTATTTT.

The V gene is TRBV9, the J gene TRBJ1-1; perhaps TRBD1 as D (6 bases). The CDR3 is 13 amino acids. Trimming stripped 0 bases from V and 3 bases from J, with 6 bases between. Per the germline V gene, CDR1 is SGDLS and CDR2 is YYNGEE. The DNA for the CDR3 is TGTGCCAGCAGCGTAGCAGGGGACACTGAAGCTTTCTTT. This sequence encodes CASSVAGDTEAFF.

This clone was seen a few times. This rearrangement joins TRBV5-4 to TRBJ2-7; 8 bases map to TRBD1. From germline, CDR1 is SGHNT and CDR2 YYREEE (reference sequence). CDR3 size: 14 residues. V lost 4 bases and J lost 4; bases outside the gene matches: 7. CDR3 coding DNA: TGTGCCAGCAGCATCGGGACAGGCATATACGAGCAGTACTTC. Translation: CASSIGTGIYEQYF.

The chain employs TRBV7-9 and TRBJ1-1; possibly TRBD1 for D (6 bases). V was pared by 4 bases and J by 3 bases, with 15 bases between. Germline V gives CDR1 SEHNR, CDR2 FQNEAQ (reference sequence). CDR3 size: 15 residues. The CDR3 is CASSSQGIPDTEAFF. In DNA, the CDR3 is TGTGCCAGCAGCTCACAGGGAATTCCGGACACTGAAGCTTTCTTT.

This sequence joins TRBV4-1 and TRBJ1-3; 8 positions agree with TRBD1. The CDR3 contains 14 residues. Germline trimming cut 8 bases from V and 6 bases from J; bases unmatched to any gene: 9. Germline lookup yields CDR1 MGHRA and CDR2 YSYEKL. In nucleotides, the CDR3 is TGCGCCAGCCGACGGGAGACAGGGGAAAACACCATATATTTT. Amino acids: CASRRETGENTIYF.

The chain carries TRBV3-1 (or the pseudogene TRBV3-2) and TRBJ2-7; a weak D match, TRBD2 (6 bases). V lost 2 bases and J lost 4, with 9 bases in between. There are 13 residues in the CDR3. Looked up from germline, CDR1 is LGHDT and CDR2 is YNNKEL (reference sequence). For the CDR3, the DNA is TGTGCCAGCAGCCAATACGGGACTTACGAGCAGTACTTC. It translates to CASSQYGTYEQYF.

The chain links TRBV10-3 to TRBJ2-7, with 10 bases lining up with TRBD1. The CDR3 totals 16 residues. The germline gives CDR1 ENHRY, CDR2 SYGVKD. The J segment lost 6 bases and the V segment lost 2 bases, leaving 10 bases of the junction unmatched. The CDR3: CAISENPATGGAEQYF. As DNA, the CDR3 is TGTGCCATCAGTGAGAACCCCGCGACAGGGGGCGCCGAGCAGTACTTC.

The chain combines TRBV5-6 with TRBJ2-3, with D possibly being TRBD1 (5 bases). This CDR3 comprises 16 residues. V lost 4 bases, J lost 2 bases, and 17 bases lay in between. Germline CDR1 SGHDT, CDR2 YYEEEE. The CDR3 DNA sequence: TGTGCCAGCAGCAGTTGGGGCCTAGGAGCCACAGATACGCAGTATTTT. The encoded protein is CASSSWGLGATDTQYF.

The V gene is TRBV28, the J gene TRBJ1-1; 7 positions agree with TRBD1. The V gene end was trimmed by 5 bases and the J gene end by 4 bases; junction bases not matched to a gene: 10. This CDR3 is 15 amino acids long. Germline CDR1 MDHEN, CDR2 SYDVKM. The CDR3 coding sequence is TGTGCCAGCAGTGCTCCCAGGGGGAAAGGCACTGAAGCTTTCTTT. It codes for CASSAPRGKGTEAFF.

The chain combines TRBV3-1 (or the pseudogene TRBV3-2) with TRBJ2-7; 7 positions agree with TRBD2. V lost 0 bases and J lost 2; bases outside the gene matches: 7. The CDR3 contains 16 residues. Germline V gene data show CDR1 as LGHDT and CDR2 as YNNKEL (reference sequence). The CDR3, as DNA: TGTGCCAGCAGCCAAGACATGGTAGCGGGCCCCTACGAGCAGTACTTC. Protein: CASSQDMVAGPYEQYF.

V is TRBV7-2 and J is TRBJ1-2, with 9 bases matching TRBD1. Germline CDR1 reads SGHTA; CDR2 reads FQGNSA. This CDR3 has 14 residues. The V and J ends lost 3 bases and 4 bases, in that order; junction bases with no gene match: 3. The CDR3 nucleotides read TGTGCCAGCAGCTTGGACAGGGGACTCTATGGCTACACCTTC. This translates into CASSLDRGLYGYTF. Supplemented by reference TRBV7-2 and TRBJ1-2, the full variable domain reads GAGVSQSPSNKVTEKGKDVELRCDPISGHTALYWYRQSLGQGLEFLIYFQGNSAPDKSGLPSDRFSAERTGGSVSTLTIQRTQQEDSAVYLCASSLDRGLYGYTFGSGTRLTVV.

The chain carries TRBV20-1 and TRBJ1-2; D call uncertain. Germline V gene lookup returns CDR1 DFQATT and CDR2 SNEGSKA (reference sequence). The CDR3 has 11 amino acids. This chain's CDR3 is CSLRSGVGYTF. The CDR3 nucleotides read TGCAGCCTAAGGTCCGGGGTCGGCTACACCTTC.

J is TRBJ1-3 and V is TRBV5-5; no firm D call. Germline-derived CDR1 and CDR2 are SGHKS and YYEKEE (reference sequence). V was trimmed by 1 base and J by 0 bases, leaving 5 bases between them. This CDR3 region has 14 residues. CDR3 in DNA: TGTGCCAGCAGCTTGCTGAGCTCTGGAAACACCATATATTTT. Its translation: CASSLLSSGNTIYF.

The chain has TRBV27 and TRBJ1-1, with D uncertain. The CDR3 is 13 residues long. Looked up from germline, CDR1 is MNHEY and CDR2 is SMNVEV (reference sequence). Trimming removed 3 bases from V and 1 base from J, with 6 bases in between. The CDR3 here is CASSFGENTEAFF. CDR3 nucleotides: TGTGCCAGCAGTTTCGGGGAGAACACTGAAGCTTTCTTT.